This T cell receptor beta chain was profiled in a study of CD8 T cells in Susac syndrome. Study-level points and caveats: Only a relatively small number of individuals were included in the TCR sequencing and HLA analysis.

V trimming: 6 bases; J trimming: 0 bases; junction bases outside the gene matches: 15. This CDR3 region has 19 residues. Germline V lookup: CDR1 SNHLY, CDR2 FYNNEI. To note about this clonotype: Antigen: not known.

With random hexamers, 0.5 to 1 ug RNA was reverse transcribed. TCRdb reanalysed the immunoSEQ multiplex PCR reads using MiXCR and keeps one entry per CDR3 protein. The table includes over 350,000 distinct CDR3 sequences, around 83% detected once. The CD8+ and CD4+ T cells were negatively isolated, with the TEMRA cells enriched by FACS. The TCR originated in a human donor with multiple sclerosis. J is TRBJ2-7 and V is TRBV2; 12 bases are a match to TRBD2. The material sequenced was CD8+ T cells from PBMCs. CDR3 coding DNA: TGTGCCAGCAGCCTCCCGAGAGGGACTAGCGGGCTTAGCTCCTACGAGCAGTACTTC. Protein: CASSLPRGTSGLSSYEQYF.